This TCR beta chain was documented in a study of blood T cell repertoires in COVID-19. Repertoires were generated with immunoSEQ multiplex PCR, while TCRdb's copy carries only in-frame clones and drops some. The sample yields 220,000 or so clones, around 91% seen once. The length of the CDR3 is 14 residues. The germline V gene has CDR1 SGHRS and CDR2 YFSETQ. J gave up 8 bases and V 0 bases, and 4 bases lay outside the gene matches. The chain links TRBV5-1 to TRBJ2-1; 8 nucleotides align to TRBD2. The sequenced material came from PBMCs or T cells enriched from blood (not recorded which). This clonotype was sampled from a woman aged 18 to 35 in a cohort exposed to, infected with or recovered from COVID-19 (not recorded which). As DNA, the CDR3 is TGCGCCAGCAGCTTGGCTCGGACTAGCTATGAGCAGTTCTTC. It codes for CASSLARTSYEQFF.